The 8 T cell receptor beta chains in this list originate from one sample, sequenced in a study of blood T cell repertoires in COVID-19 (dated by TCRdb to 2020 to 2021). The library came from the immunoSEQ multiplex PCR assay. TCRdb retrieved this table from immuneACCESS and kept in-frame rearrangements only. Not all clones are present; in checked studies, unresolved V genes account for under half, and no reason is known for the remainder. This sample has around 160,000 clones in its table, and approximately 95% of those were observed once. The ten largest clones capture less than 2% of the sample. The sample was peripheral blood. Receptors originate from a woman aged 55-70 years with COVID-19, enrolled during active disease.

V gene TRBV2 combines with J gene TRBJ1-2; 10 bases line up with TRBD1. The CDR3 is 14 residues long. After removal of 7 bases from V and 2 bases from J, the junction contained 4 bases not matched to a gene. In germline, CDR1 is SNHLY, CDR2 FYNNEI. The CDR3, as DNA: TGTGCCAGCACCGGGACAGGGGCCAACTATGGCTACACCTTC. This codes for CASTGTGANYGYTF.

This clone was recorded once. In DNA form, the CDR3 reads TGCGCCAGCAGCCTAACCGGGAGCTACACCTTC. Its protein product is CASSLTGSYTF. The chain carries TRBV4-1 and TRBJ1-2; D unresolved. This CDR3 has 11 amino acids. V lost 4 bases and J lost 9, with 9 bases in between. Germline CDR1 is MGHRA and CDR2 is YSYEKL.

J is TRBJ1-2 and V is TRBV7-2; 8 nucleotides line up with TRBD1. Germline trimming cut 5 bases from V and 4 bases from J; bases unmatched to any gene: 9. Per germline, CDR1 SGHTA and CDR2 FQGNSA. This CDR3 spans 15 amino acids. The CDR3: CASSASRGRSYGYTF. Here the CDR3 DNA reads TGTGCCAGCAGCGCCAGCAGGGGGCGCAGCTATGGCTACACCTTC.

The chain recombines TRBV15 with TRBJ2-5, with D unresolved. The germline V gene encodes CDR1 LNHNV and CDR2 YYDKDF (reference sequence). The V gene lost 2 bases and the J gene lost 2 bases, with 9 bases spanning the gap. This CDR3 contains 14 residues. This CDR3 is CATSRPVSQETQYF. For the CDR3, the DNA is TGTGCCACCAGCAGACCAGTGTCTCAAGAGACCCAGTACTTC.

The chain uses TRBV9 and TRBJ2-2, with D perhaps matching TRBD1 (6 bases). Trimming stripped 0 bases from V and 7 bases from J, with 19 bases between. CDR3 length: 17 amino acids. Germline lookup yields CDR1 SGDLS and CDR2 YYNGEE. The CDR3 DNA reads TGTGCCAGCAGCGTAGGGGGGCGACCTAGTCTCGGCGGGGAGCTGTTTTTT. Protein: CASSVGGRPSLGGELFF.

The chain recombines TRBV4-3 with TRBJ1-3; TRBD1 agrees at 8 bases. V was clipped by 0 bases and J by 2 bases; unmatched bases: 0. The CDR3 is made up of 15 amino acids. Germline V gene sequence: CDR1 LGHNA, CDR2 YSLEER. CDR3 in DNA: TGCGCCAGCAGCCAAGAGGACAGGGCTGGAAACACCATATATTTT. Its translation is CASSQEDRAGNTIYF.

This chain connects TRBV7-6 to TRBJ2-7, with a possible D match to TRBD1 (6 bases). CDR3 length: 13 residues. From germline, CDR1 is SGHVS and CDR2 FNYEAQ. The germline V and J ends were trimmed by 2 bases and 4 bases, with 9 bases remaining between them. This chain's CDR3 is CASSLRDKYEQYF. DNA for the CDR3: TGTGCCAGCAGCTTACGGGACAAATACGAGCAGTACTTC.

J is TRBJ2-1 and V is TRBV11-2; D call uncertain. The CDR3 has 16 amino acids. V lost 1 base, J lost 5 bases, and 15 bases lay in between. CDR1 SGHAT and CDR2 FQNNGV come from the germline V gene. Here the CDR3 DNA reads TGTGCCAGCAGCTTAGTGATGGCAGGTTTGCACAATGAGCAGTTCTTC. It is translated as CASSLVMAGLHNEQFF.